This entry lists 26 T cell receptor delta chains sequenced from one sample in a study of Vδ1+ human thymocytes. General study results and limits: Thymic TRG and TRD repertoires appeared highly polyclonal, with Gaussian CDR3 length distributions.

Sequences come from RNA converted to cDNA by reverse transcription. Multiplex PCR used pooled V-gene forward primers and a constant-region reverse primer to amplify CDR3s. TCRdb reanalysed the multiplex PCR reads with CATT. The profile shows 70,000 to 90,000 delta-chain clones, approximately 30% of them singletons. Their antigens are not known. Sequencing input: Vdelta1+ gamma-delta thymocytes from the thymus. Subset denoted: FACS-sorted CD3+ TCRalphabeta- TCRVdelta1+ TCRVdelta2- thymocytes. These receptors all stem from a boy younger than two who had congenital heart surgery.

The chain is built from TRDV1 and TRDJ1; TRDD3 matches at 11 bases. Germline V gene lookup returns CDR1 TSWWSYY and CDR2 QGS. V lost 6 bases and J lost 10; bases outside the gene matches: 34. This CDR3 has 22 residues. Here the CDR3 reads CALGPRDPTFSPVWGIQLRLIF. CDR3 nucleotides: TGTGCTCTTGGACCCCGAGATCCTACTTTCTCCCCAGTCTGGGGGATACAACTTAGACTCATCTTT.

V usage is TRDV1 and J usage is TRDJ1; TRDD3 agrees at 13 bases. After removal of 2 bases from V and 8 bases from J, the junction contained 29 bases not matched to a gene. The germline V gene has CDR1 TSWWSYY and CDR2 QGS. The CDR3 has 23 amino acids. The CDR3 loop is CALGEGSWFPKSLLGDTAVKLIF. The CDR3 region has the DNA TGTGCTCTTGGGGAAGGATCGTGGTTCCCCAAGTCCCTACTGGGGGATACGGCCGTAAAACTCATCTTT.

The V gene is TRDV1, the J gene TRDJ1; D not resolved. V was clipped by 2 bases and J by 4 bases, with 17 bases between them. Germline CDR1 reads TSWWSYY; CDR2 reads QGS. The CDR3 runs 16 residues. CDR3 amino acids: CALGEFPDRAFDKLIF. Here the CDR3 DNA reads TGTGCTCTTGGGGAATTCCCGGACCGAGCGTTCGATAAACTCATCTTT.

This chain uses TRDV1 with TRDJ1, with TRDD3 identical over 8 bases. Germline values: CDR1 TSWWSYY, CDR2 QGS. J lost 0 bases, V lost 3 bases, and 12 bases had no gene match. This CDR3 is 18 amino acids long. The CDR3 spells CALGDPAWYWGYTDKLIF. The CDR3 DNA is TGTGCTCTTGGGGACCCCGCGTGGTACTGGGGGTACACCGATAAACTCATCTTT.

As regards this clone: Germline is not matched at one junction end, which may reflect a read error. The chain has TRDV1 and TRDJ1, with 11 bases lining up with TRDD3. The CDR3 contains 21 residues. Germline V CDR1 and CDR2: TSWWSYY, QGS. Here the CDR3 DNA reads TGTGCTCTTGGGGAACCCCAATCCTACGACTGGGGGATAGTCGGGACCGACAAACTCATCTTT. It encodes CALGEPQSYDWGIVGTDKLIF.

This sequence joins TRDV1 and TRDJ1, with 12 bases lining up with TRDD3. Unmatched junction bases numbered 10, after V lost 5 bases and J lost 0 bases. The CDR3 length is 18 residues. CDR1 and CDR2 (germline): TSWWSYY, QGS. CDR3 protein: CALGSSTGGYQDTDKLIF. The CDR3 DNA reads as TGTGCTCTTGGGAGTAGTACTGGGGGATACCAAGACACCGATAAACTCATCTTT.

The chain recombines TRDV1 with TRDJ1, with TRDD3 identical over 7 bases. Unmatched junction bases numbered 13, after V lost 2 bases and J lost 1 base. The CDR3 loop spans 18 amino acids. The V gene's germline CDR1 is TSWWSYY and CDR2 QGS. CDR3 region: CALGESPYWGTFTDKLIF. The CDR3 DNA sequence: TGTGCTCTTGGGGAAAGTCCGTACTGGGGAACATTCACCGATAAACTCATCTTT.

The chain has TRDV1 and TRDJ1, with 12 positions matching TRDD3. In germline, CDR1 is TSWWSYY, CDR2 QGS. The CDR3 is 21 residues long. Germline trimming cut 3 bases from V and 0 bases from J; bases unmatched to any gene: 17. CDR3 DNA: TGTGCTCTTGGGGATCCCCCCTGCCTACCTGGGGGATACGTGTACACCGATAAACTCATCTTT. Protein product: CALGDPPCLPGGYVYTDKLIF.

A remark on this clone: Other DNA sequences in this specimen translate into the identical CDR3. The V call is TRDV1, the J call TRDJ1; the match to TRDD3 covers 9 bases. Trimming at V came to 4 bases and at J to 0 bases, leaving 21 bases not matched to a gene. Germline loops: CDR1 TSWWSYY, CDR2 QGS. CDR3 length equals 21 residues. CDR3 sequence (DNA): TGTGCTCTTGGGGCCAGGCCTTCCCGGGGATACGCCGGCTCTTACACCGATAAACTCATCTTT. It yields the protein CALGARPSRGYAGSYTDKLIF.

The V and J genes are TRDV1 and TRDJ1; D uncertain. The CDR3 spans 18 residues. Germline V gene data show CDR1 as TSWWSYY and CDR2 as QGS. V shed 5 bases and J shed 2 bases, with 24 bases lying between them. CDR3 nucleotides: TGTGCTCTTGGGACGCGAGGACTCCGAGTTTATATGACCGATAAACTCATCTTT. Protein sequence: CALGTRGLRVYMTDKLIF.

Notes on this clone: Germline and junction disagree at one end, which may indicate a read error. This chain joins TRDV1 and TRDJ1; perhaps TRDD3 as D (6 bases). Germline CDR1 TSWWSYY, CDR2 QGS. The CDR3 consists of 18 residues. CDR3 DNA sequence: TGTGCTCTTGTGGAACTAGTGTGGCCCGCGGGGGGAAGTACTGAACTCATCTTT. This sequence encodes CALVELVWPAGGSTELIF.

This chain links TRDV1 with TRDJ1, with TRDD3 matching 7 bases. Trimming at V came to 2 bases and at J to 2 bases, leaving 26 bases not matched to a gene. Germline values: CDR1 TSWWSYY, CDR2 QGS. The length of the CDR3 is 22 residues. The CDR3 DNA follows: TGTGCTCTTGGGGAATCTAGTTGTCCTAATCCTATCACTGGGGATCGGACCGATAAACTCATCTTT. The encoded protein is CALGESSCPNPITGDRTDKLIF.

This chain connects TRDV1 to TRDJ1, with D possibly matching TRDD3 (5 bases). Germline V CDR1 and CDR2: TSWWSYY, QGS. V lost 7 bases to trimming and J lost 2 bases, with 14 bases between them. There are 14 residues in the CDR3. The CDR3 sequence is CALVFSRGTDKLIF. Written as DNA, the CDR3 is TGTGCTCTTGTTTTTAGTAGGGGGACCGATAAACTCATCTTT.

This clone was seen a few times. V gene TRDV1 combines with J gene TRDJ1; D call uncertain. The CDR3 has 20 residues. CDR1 and CDR2 from the germline V gene are TSWWSYY and QGS. Trimming took off 4 bases at V and 2 bases at J, with 29 bases between the two ends. The CDR3 spells CALGAIRKCPPRKGTDKLIF. DNA of the CDR3: TGTGCTCTTGGGGCGATCAGGAAGTGTCCGCCACGAAAGGGGACCGATAAACTCATCTTT.

This sequence joins TRDV1 and TRDJ1; 11 bases fit TRDD3. Germline CDR1 and CDR2: TSWWSYY and QGS. Germline trimming cut 8 bases from V and 0 bases from J; bases unmatched to any gene: 17. This CDR3 comprises 19 residues. The CDR3 DNA reads as TGTGCTCTTTGGCCTTCCTACGCTGGGGGATACTGGGACACCGATAAACTCATCTTT. This gives the protein CALWPSYAGGYWDTDKLIF.

Note on this clone: A read error may produce the germline difference seen at one junction end. The V and J genes are TRDV1 and TRDJ1; D remains ambiguous. CDR3 length: 14 residues. Germline V gives CDR1 TSWWSYY, CDR2 QGS. CDR3 in amino acids: CALGPSGPTDQLIF. As DNA, the CDR3 is TGTGCTCTTGGGCCGTCCGGTCCCACCGATCAACTCATCTTT.

V and J are TRDV1 and TRDJ1; weak D call: TRDD3 (5 bases). Germline CDR1 is TSWWSYY and CDR2 is QGS. The CDR3 contains 21 residues. The V and J ends lost 0 bases and 3 bases respectively, with 29 bases between them. The CDR3 reads CALGELKLGGILFRGSDKLIF. CDR3 DNA sequence: TGTGCTCTTGGGGAACTCAAGCTCGGAGGGATCCTCTTCAGGGGTTCCGATAAACTCATCTTT.

The gene calls are TRDV2 and TRDJ1, with 8 bases that match TRDD3. The J segment lost 2 bases and the V segment lost 3 bases, leaving 1 base of the junction unmatched. CDR3 length: 13 amino acids. CDR1 and CDR2 from the germline V gene are GEAIGNYY and EKD. Here the CDR3 reads CACDWGITDKLIF. DNA of the CDR3: TGTGCCTGTGACTGGGGGATTACCGATAAACTCATCTTT.

This clone was counted a few times. One end of the junction is discordant with germline, which a read error may explain. Within the sample, other DNA sequences also encode this same CDR3. The chain links TRDV2 to TRDJ1; 7 nucleotides align to TRDD3. The CDR3 spans 18 residues. The V gene's germline CDR1 is GEAIGNYY and CDR2 EKD. In nucleotides, the CDR3 is TGCGCCTGTGACATGATCCTTGTGGGCTGGGGGTTTTACGATAAACTCATCTTT. This codes for CACDMILVGWGFYDKLIF.

The J gene is TRDJ1, the V gene TRDV1; TRDD3 is a possible D gene (6 bases). The germline V gene encodes CDR1 TSWWSYY and CDR2 QGS. V lost 0 bases and J lost 0, with 23 bases in between. This CDR3 contains 20 residues. CDR3 nucleotide sequence: TGTGCTCTTGGGGAACTCCTACACTTGAGTGGGGGTTTGTACACCGATAAACTCATCTTT. Its protein product is CALGELLHLSGGLYTDKLIF.

The V gene is TRDV1, the J gene TRDJ1; D might be TRDD2 (5 bases). The CDR3 runs to 20 residues. V gave up 1 base and J gave up 0 bases, with 24 bases separating them. Germline V gene lookup returns CDR1 TSWWSYY and CDR2 QGS. The CDR3 sequence is CALGEPSLLRTVSYTDKLIF. The CDR3 DNA reads as TGTGCTCTTGGGGAACCTTCCCTCCTTCGTACTGTATCGTACACCGATAAACTCATCTTT.

As for this clone: A read error may produce the germline difference seen at one junction end. The chain combines TRDV1 with TRDJ1, with 7 bases fitting TRDD3. The length of the CDR3 is 19 residues. Germline-derived CDR1 and CDR2 are TSWWSYY and QGS. The CDR3 reads CALGKLVRPARDTGDKLIF. CDR3 nucleotides: TGTGCTCTTGGGAAACTAGTCCGCCCAGCAAGGGATACCGGTGATAAACTCATCTTT.

The rearrangement uses TRDV1 and TRDJ1, with TRDD3 matching over 11 bases. The CDR3 covers 27 residues. After removal of 3 bases from V and 1 base from J, the junction contained 37 bases not matched to a gene. CDR1 is TSWWSYY and CDR2 is QGS in the germline V gene. This CDR3 reads CALGDNWEAFPKTFYWGIGIRTDKLIF. CDR3 in DNA: TGTGCTCTTGGGGACAATTGGGAAGCCTTCCCCAAGACTTTTTACTGGGGGATAGGAATCCGCACCGATAAACTCATCTTT.

The V call is TRDV1, the J call TRDJ1, with 10 bases fitting TRDD3. The CDR3 runs to 22 residues. The V and J ends lost 2 bases and 0 bases, in that order; junction bases with no gene match: 21. Germline CDR1 TSWWSYY, CDR2 QGS. In DNA form, the CDR3 reads TGTGCTCTTGGGGAATCCCCACCTGGGGGATATATCGGGACGCTCTACACCGATAAACTCATCTTT. This encodes CALGESPPGGYIGTLYTDKLIF.

A note on this clone: Other DNA sequences in this sample translate to the same CDR3. This chain links TRDV1 with TRDJ1, with D possibly TRDD2 on 6 matching bases. V lost 0 bases, J lost 0 bases, and 29 bases lay in between. The CDR3 contains 22 residues. CDR1 and CDR2 from the germline V gene are TSWWSYY and QGS. The CDR3 loop reads CALGELVALRLPRPTYTDKLIF. The CDR3, as DNA: TGTGCTCTTGGGGAACTCGTAGCCCTACGCCTTCCCAGGCCTACGTACACCGATAAACTCATCTTT.

Comments on this clone: Other DNA sequences in this specimen translate into the identical CDR3. The chain carries TRDV1 and TRDJ1; D is perhaps TRDD3 (5 bases). Per the germline V gene, CDR1 is TSWWSYY and CDR2 is QGS. V lost 2 bases, J lost 0 bases, and 7 bases lay in between. This CDR3 region has 14 residues. The CDR3 loop is CALGESGYTDKLIF. The CDR3, as DNA: TGTGCTCTTGGGGAATCGGGATACACCGATAAACTCATCTTT.